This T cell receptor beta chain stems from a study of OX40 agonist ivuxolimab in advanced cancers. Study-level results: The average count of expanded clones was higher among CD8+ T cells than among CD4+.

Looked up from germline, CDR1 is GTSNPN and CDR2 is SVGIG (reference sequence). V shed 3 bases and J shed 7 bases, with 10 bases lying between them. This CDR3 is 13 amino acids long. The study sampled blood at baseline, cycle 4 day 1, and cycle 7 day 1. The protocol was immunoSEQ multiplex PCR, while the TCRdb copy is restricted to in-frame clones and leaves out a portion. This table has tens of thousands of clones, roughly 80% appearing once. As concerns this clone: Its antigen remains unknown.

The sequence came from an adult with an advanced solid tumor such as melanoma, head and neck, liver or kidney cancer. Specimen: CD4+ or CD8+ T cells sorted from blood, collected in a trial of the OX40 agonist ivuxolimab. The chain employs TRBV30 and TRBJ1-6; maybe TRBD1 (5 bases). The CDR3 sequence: CAWRGDGNSPLHF. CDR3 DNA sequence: TGTGCCTGGAGGGGGGACGGAAATTCACCCCTCCACTTT.